This T cell receptor beta chain was profiled in a study of cytomegalovirus exposure and HLA in healthy donors. Germline V lookup: CDR1 SNHLY, CDR2 FYNNEI. The CDR3 totals 16 residues. V was pared by 3 bases and J by 1 base, with 0 bases of the junction left unmatched. This PCR relied on a set of 60 Vbeta primers and 13 Jbeta primers. Measured with immunoSEQ multiplex PCR; TCRdb has only the in-frame clones, and not every one. The sample yields about 150,000 clones, 70% to 85% seen once. This chain joins TRBV2 and TRBJ2-3, with 14 bases fitting TRBD2. This TCR came from a man between 35 and 55 years old in good health and CMV-seropositive. Sample: PBMCs. CDR3 in DNA: TGTGCCAGCAGTGAGGGACTAGCGGGGGGCACAGATACGCAGTATTTT. Amino acid sequence: CASSEGLAGGTDTQYF.